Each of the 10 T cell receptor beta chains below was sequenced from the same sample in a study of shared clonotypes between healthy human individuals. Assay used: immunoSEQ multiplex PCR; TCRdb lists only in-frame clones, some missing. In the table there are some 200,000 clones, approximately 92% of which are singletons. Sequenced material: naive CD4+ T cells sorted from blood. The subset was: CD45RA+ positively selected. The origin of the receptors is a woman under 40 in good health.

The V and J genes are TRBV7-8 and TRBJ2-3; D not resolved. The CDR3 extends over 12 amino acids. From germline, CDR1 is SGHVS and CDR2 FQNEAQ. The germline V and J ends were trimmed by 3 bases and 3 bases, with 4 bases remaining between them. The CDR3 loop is CASSFFTDTQYF. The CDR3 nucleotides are TGTGCCAGCAGCTTTTTTACAGATACGCAGTATTTT.

The CDR3 DNA is TGTGCCAGTAGTAGGCCCTCGGGACGCAGGCAGCCCCAGCATTTT. It yields the protein CASSRPSGRRQPQHF. V usage is TRBV19 and J usage is TRBJ1-5, with D tentatively TRBD1 (5 bases). The CDR3 has 15 residues. Germline V CDR1 and CDR2: LNHDA, SQIVND (reference sequence). V shed 4 bases and J shed 7 bases, with 17 bases lying between them.

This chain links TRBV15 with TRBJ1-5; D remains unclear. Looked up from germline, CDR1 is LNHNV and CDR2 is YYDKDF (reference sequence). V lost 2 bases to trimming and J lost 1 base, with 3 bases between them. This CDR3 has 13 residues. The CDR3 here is CATSRISNQPQHF. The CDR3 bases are TGTGCCACCAGCAGAATAAGCAATCAGCCCCAGCATTTT.

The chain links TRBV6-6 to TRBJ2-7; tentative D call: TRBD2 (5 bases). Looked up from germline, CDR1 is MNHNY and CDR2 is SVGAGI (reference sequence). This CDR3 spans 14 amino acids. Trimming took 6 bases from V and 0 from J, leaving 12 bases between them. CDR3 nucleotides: TGTGCCAGCAGGCGGGCAGGAAACTCCTACGAGCAGTACTTC. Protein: CASRRAGNSYEQYF.

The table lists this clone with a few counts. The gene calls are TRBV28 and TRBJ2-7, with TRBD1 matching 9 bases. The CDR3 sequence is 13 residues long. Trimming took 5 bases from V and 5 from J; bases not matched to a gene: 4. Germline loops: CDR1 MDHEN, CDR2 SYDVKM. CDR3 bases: TGTGCCAGCAGTAGGACAGGGGCCAACGAGCAGTACTTC. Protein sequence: CASSRTGANEQYF.

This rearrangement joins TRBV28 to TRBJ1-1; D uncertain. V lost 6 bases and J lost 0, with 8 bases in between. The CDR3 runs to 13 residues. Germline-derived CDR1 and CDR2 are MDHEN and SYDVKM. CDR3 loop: CASRGSMNTEAFF. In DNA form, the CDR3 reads TGTGCCAGCAGGGGAAGCATGAACACTGAAGCTTTCTTT.

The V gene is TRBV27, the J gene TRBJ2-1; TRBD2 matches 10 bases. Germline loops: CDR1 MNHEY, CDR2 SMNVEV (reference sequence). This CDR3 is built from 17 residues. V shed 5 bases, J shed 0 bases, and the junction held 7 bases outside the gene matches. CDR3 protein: CASSRYSGRTSYNEQFF. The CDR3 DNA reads TGTGCCAGCAGTAGATATAGCGGGAGGACCTCCTACAATGAGCAGTTCTTC.

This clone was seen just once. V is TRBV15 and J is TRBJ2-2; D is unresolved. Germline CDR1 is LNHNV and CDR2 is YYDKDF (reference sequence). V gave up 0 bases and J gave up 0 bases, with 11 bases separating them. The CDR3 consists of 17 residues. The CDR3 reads CATSRDLDLSNTGELFF. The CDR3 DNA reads TGTGCCACCAGCAGAGATCTAGATCTTTCGAACACCGGGGAGCTGTTTTTT.

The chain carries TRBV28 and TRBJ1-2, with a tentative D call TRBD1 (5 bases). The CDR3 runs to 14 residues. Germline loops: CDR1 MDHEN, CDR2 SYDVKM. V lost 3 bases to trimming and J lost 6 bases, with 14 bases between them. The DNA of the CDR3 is TGTGCCAGCAGTTTGGCCGGGACGGAGCATGGCTACACCTTC. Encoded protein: CASSLAGTEHGYTF.

DNA for the CDR3: TGTGCCAGCAGTTTAATACAGGGGAACGACGAGCAGTACTTC. This sequence encodes CASSLIQGNDEQYF. The rearrangement joins TRBV28 to TRBJ2-7, with 7 bases lining up with TRBD1. The CDR3 length is 14 residues. Losses at the gene ends were 2 bases for V and 5 bases for J; bases not matched to a gene: 6. The germline gives CDR1 MDHEN, CDR2 SYDVKM.